This section outlines one TCR beta chain sequence together with its context. No antigen is known for it. Profiling relied on immunoSEQ multiplex PCR, and the TCRdb table lists in-frame clones only, not all of them. The sample holds over 55,000 clones, roughly 79% seen once. ViraFEST expansion of antigen-specific CD4+ T cells with viral peptide pools preceded sequencing. Between days 9 and 11 of culture, CD4+ T cells were separated out. The source of the sample is a study of vaccination effects on CD4 cells after COVID-19. The input for sequencing was CD4+ T cells from PBMCs cultured with HCoV-229E spike peptides, taken before COVID-19 vaccination. This clonotype was obtained from a human donor who received a COVID-19 vaccine.

CDR3 bases: TGCGCCAGCAGCTTGATCGGGGGTCCTCGGACCATATATTTT. This gives the protein CASSLIGGPRTIYF. The rearrangement joins TRBV5-1 to TRBJ1-3; D might be TRBD1 (5 bases). CDR3 length equals 14 residues. V was shortened by 1 base and J by 10 bases, with 15 bases between the two germline ends. CDR1 and CDR2 (germline): SGHRS, YFSETQ.